Listed below are T cell receptor beta chains from one sample, sequenced in a study of T cells in localized non-small cell lung cancer. Some clones are missing from TCRdb's copy, which holds only in-frame ones; the method was immunoSEQ multiplex PCR. The sample records roughly 39,000 clones, about 76% being singletons. Sequenced here: PBMCs, sampled before any cancer treatment. Every receptor here comes from a woman aged 40 to 75 with stage II squamous cell lung carcinoma. Both conserved end residues are part of each CDR3. The D gene is left open where the match is weak. Clone size is not always given. Where it is, it says once, few, many or a class for expanded clones.

>TRBJ2-3|once|TRBD2|TRBV2
TGTGCCAGCAGTGTTGGCGGGGGGAACCTTGATACGCAGTATTTT
CASSVGGGNLDTQYF
>TRBJ2-5|few|NA|TRBV6-1
TGTGCCAGCAGTGAGGCCAGAGGCGAGACCCAGTACTTC
CASSEARGETQYF
>TRBJ2-1|NA|TRBD2|TRBV7-8
TGTGCCAGCAAGATAGCGGGAGAGAACAATGAGCAGTTCTTC
CASKIAGENNEQFF
>TRBJ1-1|NA|NA|TRBV5-1
TGCGCCAGCAGCTTGGTGGGGAAGAACACTGAAGCTTTCTTT
CASSLVGKNTEAFF
>TRBJ1-2|NA|NA|TRBV4-2
TGTGCCAGCAGCCAAGAGTGGGCTGGGGTAGGACGTGGTGGCTACACCTTC
CASSQEWAGVGRGGYTF
>TRBJ2-1|NA|NA|TRBV2
TGTGCCAGCAGTGGTGACGGAGCCTACAATGAGCAGTTCTTC
CASSGDGAYNEQFF
>TRBJ2-7|NA|TRBD2|TRBV6-5
TGTGCCAGCAGCCCCGGGACTAGCCCCGAGCAGTACTTC
CASSPGTSPEQYF
>TRBJ2-4|NA|TRBD2|TRBV15
TGTGCCACCAGCGAGACTAGCGGGACGATTCAGTACTTC
CATSETSGTIQYF
>TRBJ2-3|NA|TRBD2|TRBV4-3
TGCGCCAGCAGCCAACTCGGGAGGGGGGGCACAGATACGCAGTATTTT
CASSQLGRGGTDTQYF
>TRBJ1-5|NA|TRBD1|TRBV6-5
TGTGCCAGCAGTTACGGGACAGGGAATCAGCCCCAGCATTTT
CASSYGTGNQPQHF
>TRBJ2-3|NA|NA|TRBV27
TGTGCCAGCAGTTTCTCGGCCCACACAGATACGCAGTATTTT
CASSFSAHTDTQYF
>TRBJ2-1|NA|TRBD2|TRBV9
TGTGCCAGCAGCCCTAGCGGGAGTCTACTCTACAATGAGCAGTTCTTC
CASSPSGSLLYNEQFF
>TRBJ1-3|NA|NA|TRBV28
TGTGCCAGCAGTTTCGACGGAAACACCATATATTTT
CASSFDGNTIYF
>TRBJ1-2|NA|NA|TRBV11-2
TGTGCCAGCAGCTTTGGGTTTGGCTACACCTTC
CASSFGFGYTF